This T cell receptor (beta chain) was sequenced for a study of T cell repertoires in cytomegalovirus infection. Note on this clonotype: Its antigen is undetermined.

V was clipped by 0 bases and J by 4 bases, with 12 bases between them. The germline V gene has CDR1 MGHRA and CDR2 YSYEKL. The CDR3 length is 15 residues. From the reads, TCRdb called clonotypes with MiXCR, one entry per CDR3 protein. Here the sample spans fewer than 950,000 distinct CDR3 sequences, about 31% being singletons. The sequencing used cultured CD8+ T cells from PBMCs, collected from culture after CMV antigen stimulation. The TCR sequence derives from a human donor in good health (CMV status not recorded). Some clones in this sample may be carry-over from other donors' samples. The chain combines TRBV4-1 with TRBJ1-2; D remains unclear. The CDR3 bases are TGCGCCAGCAGCCAAGATCAGGAGACATTCTATGGCTACACCTTC. Amino acid sequence: CASSQDQETFYGYTF.